These 19 T cell receptor beta chains originate from one sample sequenced in a study of T cells in Graves' hyperthyroidism and ophthalmopathy. It was RNA transcripts that yielded the amplified TCR beta CDR3 regions. HTBI primers were employed in a first-round RT-PCR of the TCR CDR3. MiXCR, applied by TCRdb to the multiplex PCR reads, yields one record per CDR3 protein. The sample has under 550,000 distinct CDR3 sequences, 15% to 20% seen once. The sequenced sample was blood. These receptors were collected from a middle-aged man with Graves' ophthalmopathy.

This clonotype was picked up a small number of times. This rearrangement joins TRBV7-3 to TRBJ2-1, with 7 bases identical to TRBD1. J was trimmed by 6 bases and V by 0 bases; bases with no gene match: 11. CDR1 and CDR2 (germline): SGHTA, FQGTGA. The CDR3 totals 17 residues. CDR3 in amino acids: CASSLTGVGQLSNEQFF. DNA of the CDR3: TGTGCCAGCAGCTTAACAGGGGTGGGACAGCTAAGCAATGAGCAGTTCTTC.

The chain uses TRBV7-6 and TRBJ2-1, with no clear D. The germline V gene encodes CDR1 SGHVS and CDR2 FNYEAQ. The length of the CDR3 is 13 residues. The ends were cut back, 5 bases at V and 7 bases at J, with 12 bases in the middle. The DNA for the CDR3 is TGTGCCAGCAGCGAAGTAGGACGGAATGAGCAGTTCTTC. Protein sequence: CASSEVGRNEQFF.

The genes are TRBV6-1 and TRBJ2-7; TRBD1 agrees at 12 bases. V trimming: 6 bases; J trimming: 6 bases; junction bases outside the gene matches: 9. The CDR3 is made up of 15 amino acids. From germline, CDR1 is MNHNS and CDR2 SASEGT. The CDR3 sequence is CASRVPGQGAGEQYF. The CDR3 DNA reads TGTGCCAGCAGAGTACCGGGACAGGGGGCGGGCGAGCAGTACTTC.

This clonotype was counted between two and nine times. V gene TRBV6-1 combines with J gene TRBJ2-7; D unclear. The V end was cut by 3 bases, the J end by 4 bases, with 13 bases between. Per germline, CDR1 MNHNS and CDR2 SASEGT. The length of the CDR3 is 14 residues. This CDR3 reads CASSESFLGYEQYF. In nucleotides, the CDR3 is TGTGCCAGCAGTGAGAGTTTTTTGGGGTACGAGCAGTACTTC.

This rearrangement joins TRBV20-1 to TRBJ1-5; 9 nucleotides match TRBD1. From germline, CDR1 is DFQATT and CDR2 SNEGSKA (reference sequence). Losses at the gene ends were 4 bases for V and 1 base for J; bases not matched to a gene: 5. The CDR3 extends over 15 amino acids. In DNA, the CDR3 is TGCAGTGCTAAGGACAGGGGTAGGAGCAATCAGCCCCAGCATTTT. Its protein is CSAKDRGRSNQPQHF.

This clonotype was observed many times. The chain is built from TRBV2 and TRBJ2-1; maybe TRBD1 (5 bases). The CDR3 sequence is 14 residues long. V gave up 7 bases and J gave up 4 bases, with 14 bases separating them. Germline CDR1 reads SNHLY; CDR2 reads FYNNEI. CDR3 amino acids: CASMIDSSYNEQFF. As DNA, the CDR3 is TGTGCCAGCATGATTGACAGCTCGTACAATGAGCAGTTCTTC.

This clonotype was picked up a small number of times. The V call is TRBV30, the J call TRBJ1-2; D possibly corresponds to TRBD1 (5 bases). Trimming left V 2 bases short and J 4 bases short, with 14 bases between. Germline-derived CDR1 and CDR2 are GTSNPN and SVGIG (reference sequence). This CDR3 is 14 amino acids long. CDR3 bases: TGTGCCTGGAGTACCCAGGGCCCTGGCTATGGCTACACCTTC. This codes for CAWSTQGPGYGYTF. Using reference TRBV30 and TRBJ1-2 for the parts outside the CDR3, the full variable domain is SQTIHQWPATLVQPVGSPLSLECTVEGTSNPNLYWYRQAAGRGLQLLFYSVGIGQISSEVPQNLSASRPQDRQFILSSKKLLLSDSGFYLCAWSTQGPGYGYTFGSGTRLTVV.

This clonotype was observed a handful of times. The V gene is TRBV20-1, the J gene TRBJ1-5, with D tentatively TRBD1 (5 bases). The CDR3 loop spans 15 amino acids. Trimming removed 3 bases from V and 0 bases from J, with 12 bases in between. Germline-derived CDR1 and CDR2 are DFQATT and SNEGSKA (reference sequence). The DNA for the CDR3 is TGCAGTGCTAGTGCCGGGGGGTATAGCAATCAGCCCCAGCATTTT. It yields the protein CSASAGGYSNQPQHF.

The V and J genes are TRBV12-3 or TRBV12-4 and TRBJ2-1; TRBD2 might be the D (6 bases). Trimming cost V 6 bases and J 10 bases, with 13 bases left between them. The CDR3 has 12 amino acids. Here the CDR3 reads CASRASSEEQFF. The CDR3 DNA reads TGTGCCAGCAGGGCGTCTAGCGAGGAGCAGTTCTTC.

The chain is built from TRBV5-1 and TRBJ2-1; tentatively, D is TRBD1 or TRBD2 (5 bases each). Germline V gives CDR1 SGHRS, CDR2 YFSETQ. The CDR3 extends over 13 amino acids. Trimming took 0 bases from V and 9 from J, leaving 10 bases between them. The CDR3 reads CASSLDPGSEQFF. The CDR3 region has the DNA TGCGCCAGCAGCTTGGACCCAGGGAGTGAGCAGTTCTTC.

This clonotype was counted many times. V usage is TRBV28 and J usage is TRBJ2-1; D call uncertain. The CDR3 is 10 amino acids. Trimming stripped 4 bases from V and 5 bases from J, with 0 bases between. CDR1 and CDR2 (germline): MDHEN, SYDVKM. In DNA form, the CDR3 reads TGTGCCAGCAGTTACAATGAGCAGTTCTTC. Translation gives CASSYNEQFF.

The sample holds many counts of this clonotype. V gene TRBV2 combines with J gene TRBJ1-5, with D perhaps TRBD1 (5 bases). The V end lost 3 bases, the J end lost 3 bases, and 15 bases lay between the germline ends. The germline V gene encodes CDR1 SNHLY and CDR2 FYNNEI. The CDR3 totals 16 residues. The CDR3 sequence: CASSEQGRGNNQPQHF. The CDR3 DNA reads TGTGCCAGCAGTGAGCAGGGTAGGGGAAACAATCAGCCCCAGCATTTT.

The CDR3 here is CASSQIPGKQGPEQYF. CDR3 in DNA: TGTGCCAGCAGTCAGATACCCGGTAAACAGGGTCCCGAGCAGTACTTC. This sequence joins TRBV28 and TRBJ2-7; maybe TRBD1 (6 bases). The V and J ends lost 5 bases and 6 bases respectively, with 23 bases between them. The CDR3 has 16 residues. The V gene's germline CDR1 is MDHEN and CDR2 SYDVKM.

The J gene is TRBJ2-3, the V gene TRBV28; 7 nucleotides line up with TRBD1. The CDR3 extends over 21 amino acids. Per germline, CDR1 MDHEN and CDR2 SYDVKM. V lost 3 bases, J lost 4 bases, and 25 bases stayed unmatched. The CDR3 DNA follows: TGTGCCAGCAGTTTTAGCCTCCTCTCCACGCTACAGGGGCCGGGCGCAGATACGCAGTATTTT. Encoded protein: CASSFSLLSTLQGPGADTQYF.

The V call is TRBV25-1, the J call TRBJ1-4, with D maybe TRBD1 (6 bases). The V gene lost 4 bases and the J gene lost 4 bases, with 13 bases spanning the gap. The CDR3 length is 15 residues. The germline V gene has CDR1 MGHDK and CDR2 SYGVNS. This CDR3 is CASSAGTPYNEKLFF. The CDR3 nucleotides read TGTGCCAGCAGTGCCGGGACACCCTATAATGAAAAACTGTTTTTT.

This clonotype was seen at least ten times. V usage is TRBV7-2 and J usage is TRBJ1-6; 7 nucleotides agree with TRBD1. Germline-derived CDR1 and CDR2 are SGHTA and FQGNSA. V dropped 1 base and J dropped 9; count of bases not matched to a gene: 3. The CDR3 has 14 amino acids. The CDR3 DNA is TGTGCCAGCAGCTTAGACCCAGGGGGTTCACCCCTCCACTTT. This codes for CASSLDPGGSPLHF.

This chain connects TRBV14 to TRBJ1-1, with D perhaps matching TRBD1 (6 bases). CDR3 length equals 15 residues. V was clipped by 4 bases and J by 5 bases, with 17 bases between them. CDR1 and CDR2 (germline): SGHDN, FVKESK. DNA for the CDR3: TGTGCCAGCAGCCCCCGGAGAGGGGGGGAAACTGAAGCTTTCTTT. Protein: CASSPRRGGETEAFF.

This clonotype was found many times. The genes are TRBV7-2 and TRBJ1-5; D perhaps matches TRBD1 (6 bases). The germline gives CDR1 SGHTA, CDR2 FQGNSA. V was clipped by 1 base and J by 7 bases, with 14 bases between them. This CDR3 is built from 15 residues. The CDR3 loop is CASSLGTGYNQPQHF. The CDR3 region has the DNA TGTGCCAGCAGCTTAGGCACAGGGTATAACCAGCCCCAGCATTTT.

Many counts were recorded for this clonotype. The V and J genes are TRBV12-3 or TRBV12-4 and TRBJ2-3; D ambiguous. The CDR3 has 15 amino acids. With 6 bases removed from V and 5 bases from J, the gap between germline ends came to 18 bases. CDR3 bases: TGTGCCAGCAGCAGTACTCGTGAAGTAAGAGATACGCAGTATTTT. This sequence encodes CASSSTREVRDTQYF.